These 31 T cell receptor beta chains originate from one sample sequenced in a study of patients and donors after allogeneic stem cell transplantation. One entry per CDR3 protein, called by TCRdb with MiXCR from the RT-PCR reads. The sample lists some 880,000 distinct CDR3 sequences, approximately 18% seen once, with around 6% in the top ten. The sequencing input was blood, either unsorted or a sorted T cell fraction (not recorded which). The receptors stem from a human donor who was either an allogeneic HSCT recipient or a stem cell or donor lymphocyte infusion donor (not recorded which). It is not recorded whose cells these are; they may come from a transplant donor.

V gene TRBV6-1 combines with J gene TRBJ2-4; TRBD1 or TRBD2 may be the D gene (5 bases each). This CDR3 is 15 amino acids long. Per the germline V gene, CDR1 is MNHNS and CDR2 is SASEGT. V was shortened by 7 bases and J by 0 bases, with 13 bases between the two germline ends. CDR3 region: CASKEGPLAKNIQYF. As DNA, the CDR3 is TGTGCCAGCAAAGAGGGACCTCTAGCCAAAAACATTCAGTACTTC.

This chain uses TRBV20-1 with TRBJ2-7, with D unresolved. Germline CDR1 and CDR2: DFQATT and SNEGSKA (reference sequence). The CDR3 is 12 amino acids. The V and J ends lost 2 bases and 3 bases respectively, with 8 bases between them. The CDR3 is CSARFSVYEQYF. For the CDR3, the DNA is TGCAGTGCTAGATTCAGCGTCTACGAGCAGTACTTC.

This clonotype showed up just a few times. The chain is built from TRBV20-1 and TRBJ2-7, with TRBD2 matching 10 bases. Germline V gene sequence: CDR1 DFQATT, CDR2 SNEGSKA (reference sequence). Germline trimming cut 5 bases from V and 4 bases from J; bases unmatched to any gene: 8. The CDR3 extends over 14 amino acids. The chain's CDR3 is CSASRTSGHYEQYF. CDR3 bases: TGCAGTGCTTCTCGGACTAGCGGACATTACGAGCAGTACTTC.

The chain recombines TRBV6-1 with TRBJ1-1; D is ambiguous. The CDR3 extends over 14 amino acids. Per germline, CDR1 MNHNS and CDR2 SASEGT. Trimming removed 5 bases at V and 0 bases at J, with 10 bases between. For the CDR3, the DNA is TGTGCCAGCAGTCGAACCGCGGTGAACACTGAAGCTTTCTTT. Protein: CASSRTAVNTEAFF.

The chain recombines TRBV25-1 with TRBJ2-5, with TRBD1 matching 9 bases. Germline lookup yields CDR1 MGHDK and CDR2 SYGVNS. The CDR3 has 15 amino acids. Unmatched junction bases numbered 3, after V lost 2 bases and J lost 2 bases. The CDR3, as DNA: TGTGCCAGCAGTGAACAGGACAGGGGACAAGAGACCCAGTACTTC. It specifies CASSEQDRGQETQYF.

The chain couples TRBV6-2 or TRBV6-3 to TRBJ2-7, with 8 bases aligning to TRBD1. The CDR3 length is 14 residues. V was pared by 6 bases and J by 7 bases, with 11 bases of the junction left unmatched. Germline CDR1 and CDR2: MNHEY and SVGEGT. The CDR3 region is CASSRTGTGREQYF. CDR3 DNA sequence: TGTGCCAGCAGCAGGACAGGGACGGGTAGAGAGCAGTACTTC.

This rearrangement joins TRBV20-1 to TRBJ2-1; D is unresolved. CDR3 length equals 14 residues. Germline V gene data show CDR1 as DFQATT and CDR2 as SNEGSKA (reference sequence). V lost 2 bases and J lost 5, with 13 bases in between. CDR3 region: CSARKMLSNNEQFF. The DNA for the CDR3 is TGCAGTGCTAGAAAGATGTTGTCCAACAATGAGCAGTTCTTC.

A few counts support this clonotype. The DNA of the CDR3 is TGTGCCAGCAGCGTAGGAATCGGATCAGACACTGAAGCTTTCTTT. Translated: CASSVGIGSDTEAFF. The chain couples TRBV9 to TRBJ1-1; D is uncertain. Germline CDR1 is SGDLS and CDR2 is YYNGEE. The CDR3 is 15 amino acids. V shed 0 bases and J shed 3 bases, with 12 bases lying between them. Full variable domain (outside the CDR3, taken from reference TRBV9 and TRBJ1-1): DSGVTQTPKHLITATGQRVTLRCSPRSGDLSVYWYQQSLDQGLQFLIQYYNGEERAKGNILERFSAQQFPDLHSELNLSSLELGDSALYFCASSVGIGSDTEAFFGQGTRLTVV.

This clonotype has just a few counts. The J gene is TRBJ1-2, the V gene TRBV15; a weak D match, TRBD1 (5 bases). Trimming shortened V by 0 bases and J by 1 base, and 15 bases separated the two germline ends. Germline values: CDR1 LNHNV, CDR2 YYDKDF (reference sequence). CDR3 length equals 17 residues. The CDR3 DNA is TGTGCCACCAGCAGAGATACAAGGGGCGGCCGTAACTATGGCTACACCTTC. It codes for CATSRDTRGGRNYGYTF.

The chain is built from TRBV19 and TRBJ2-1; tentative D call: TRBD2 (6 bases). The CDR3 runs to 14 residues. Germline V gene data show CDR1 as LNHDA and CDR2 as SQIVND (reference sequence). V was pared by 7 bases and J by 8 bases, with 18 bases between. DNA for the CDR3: TGTGCCAGTATCTCCGGGAGAACGGGGGATGAGCAGTTCTTC. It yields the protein CASISGRTGDEQFF. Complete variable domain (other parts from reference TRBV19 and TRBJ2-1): DGGITQSPKYLFRKEGQNVTLSCEQNLNHDAMYWYRQDPGQGLRLIYYSQIVNDFQKGDIAEGYSVSREKKESFPLTVTSAQKNPTAFYLCASISGRTGDEQFFGPGTRLTVL.

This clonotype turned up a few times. The CDR3 sequence: CASSQERRTSGDPDTQYF. The CDR3 region has the DNA TGTGCCAGCAGCCAAGAAAGACGGACTAGCGGGGATCCGGATACGCAGTATTTT. The chain is built from TRBV3-1 and TRBJ2-3, with 12 bases fitting TRBD2. The V gene end was trimmed by 0 bases and the J gene end by 6 bases; junction bases not matched to a gene: 10. Germline values: CDR1 LGHDT, CDR2 YNNKEL (reference sequence). The CDR3 has 18 residues.

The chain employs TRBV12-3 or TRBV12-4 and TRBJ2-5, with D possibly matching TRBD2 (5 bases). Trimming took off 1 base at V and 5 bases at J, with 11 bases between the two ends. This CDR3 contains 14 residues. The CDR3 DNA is TGTGCCAGCAGTTTAGATCGGGGAGCTGAGACCCAGTACTTC. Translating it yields CASSLDRGAETQYF.

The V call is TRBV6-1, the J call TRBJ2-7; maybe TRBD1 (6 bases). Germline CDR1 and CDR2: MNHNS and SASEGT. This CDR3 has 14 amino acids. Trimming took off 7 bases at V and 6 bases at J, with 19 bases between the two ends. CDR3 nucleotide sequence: TGTGCCAGCACCACCGGACAGAGTCCAAGCGAGCAGTACTTC. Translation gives CASTTGQSPSEQYF.

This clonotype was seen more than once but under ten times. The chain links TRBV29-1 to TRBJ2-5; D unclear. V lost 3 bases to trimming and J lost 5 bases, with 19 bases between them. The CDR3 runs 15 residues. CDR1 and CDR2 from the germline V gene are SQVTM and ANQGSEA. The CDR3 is CSVESVGFDWETQYF. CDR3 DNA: TGCAGCGTTGAGTCCGTAGGGTTCGATTGGGAGACCCAGTACTTC.

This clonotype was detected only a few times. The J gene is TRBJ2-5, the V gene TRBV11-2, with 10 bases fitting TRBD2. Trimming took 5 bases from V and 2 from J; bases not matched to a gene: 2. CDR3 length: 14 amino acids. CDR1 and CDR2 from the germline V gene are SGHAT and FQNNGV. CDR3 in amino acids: CASSALAGQETQYF. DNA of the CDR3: TGTGCCAGCAGCGCACTAGCGGGACAAGAGACCCAGTACTTC.

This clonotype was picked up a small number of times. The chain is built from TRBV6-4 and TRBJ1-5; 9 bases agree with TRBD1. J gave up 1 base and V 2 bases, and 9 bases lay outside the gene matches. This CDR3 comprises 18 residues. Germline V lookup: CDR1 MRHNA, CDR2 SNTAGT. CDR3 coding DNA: TGTGCCAGCAGTGACGGAGAGGGACAGGGCCTGAGCAATCAGCCCCAGCATTTT. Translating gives CASSDGEGQGLSNQPQHF.

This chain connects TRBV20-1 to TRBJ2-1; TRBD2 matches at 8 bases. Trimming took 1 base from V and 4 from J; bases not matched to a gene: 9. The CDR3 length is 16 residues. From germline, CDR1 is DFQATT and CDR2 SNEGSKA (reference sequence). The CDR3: CSARGKLAAKYNEQFF. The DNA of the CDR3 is TGCAGTGCTAGAGGAAAACTAGCGGCCAAATACAATGAGCAGTTCTTC.

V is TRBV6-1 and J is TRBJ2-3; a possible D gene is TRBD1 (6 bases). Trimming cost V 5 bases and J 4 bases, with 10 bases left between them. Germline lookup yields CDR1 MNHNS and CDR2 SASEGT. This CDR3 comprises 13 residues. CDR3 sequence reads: CASSQNRADTQYF. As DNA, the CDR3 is TGTGCCAGCAGTCAAAACAGGGCAGATACGCAGTATTTT.

CDR3 nucleotide sequence: TGTGCCAGCAGCAACTCTGGTGACAGGGGGCGCCGGGAGCTGTTTTTT. Residues: CASSNSGDRGRRELFF. The chain is built from TRBV27 and TRBJ2-2; 10 bases are a match to TRBD1. V lost 6 bases and J lost 9; bases outside the gene matches: 13. Germline CDR1 MNHEY, CDR2 SMNVEV (reference sequence). CDR3 size: 16 residues.

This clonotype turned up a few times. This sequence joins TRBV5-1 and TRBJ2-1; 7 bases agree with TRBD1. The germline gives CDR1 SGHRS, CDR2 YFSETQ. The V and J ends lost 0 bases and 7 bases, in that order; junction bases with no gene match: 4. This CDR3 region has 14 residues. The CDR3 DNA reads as TGCGCCAGCAGCTTGGGGGACAGCTTAAATGAGCAGTTCTTC. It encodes CASSLGDSLNEQFF.

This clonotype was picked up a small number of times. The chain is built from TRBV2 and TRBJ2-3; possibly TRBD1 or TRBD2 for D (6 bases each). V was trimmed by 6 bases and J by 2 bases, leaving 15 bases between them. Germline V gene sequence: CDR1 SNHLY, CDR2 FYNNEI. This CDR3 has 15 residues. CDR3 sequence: CASRPWGAITDTQYF. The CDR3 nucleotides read TGTGCCAGCAGACCTTGGGGGGCCATCACAGATACGCAGTATTTT.

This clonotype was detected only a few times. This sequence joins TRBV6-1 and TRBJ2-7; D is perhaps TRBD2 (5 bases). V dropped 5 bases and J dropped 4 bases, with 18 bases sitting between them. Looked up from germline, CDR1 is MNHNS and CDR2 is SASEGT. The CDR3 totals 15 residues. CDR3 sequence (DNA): TGTGCCAGCAGTCCCGCACCCCCGGACTCTTACGAGCAGTACTTC. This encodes CASSPAPPDSYEQYF.

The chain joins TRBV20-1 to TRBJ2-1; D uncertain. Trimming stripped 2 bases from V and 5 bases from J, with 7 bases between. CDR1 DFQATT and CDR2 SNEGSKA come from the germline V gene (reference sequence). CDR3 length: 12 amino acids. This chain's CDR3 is CSARYTNNEQFF. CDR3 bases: TGCAGTGCTAGATACACAAACAATGAGCAGTTCTTC.

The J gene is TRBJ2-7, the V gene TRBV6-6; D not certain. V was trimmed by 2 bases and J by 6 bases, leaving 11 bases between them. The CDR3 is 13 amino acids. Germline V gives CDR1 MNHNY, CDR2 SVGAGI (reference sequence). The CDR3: CASSYPNQREQYF. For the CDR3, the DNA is TGTGCCAGCAGTTACCCCAATCAACGCGAGCAGTACTTC.

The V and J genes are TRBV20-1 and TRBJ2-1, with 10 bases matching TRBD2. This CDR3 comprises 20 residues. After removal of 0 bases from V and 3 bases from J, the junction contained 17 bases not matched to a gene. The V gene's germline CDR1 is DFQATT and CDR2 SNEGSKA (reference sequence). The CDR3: CSARDYSISGGPFIYNEQFF. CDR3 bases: TGCAGTGCTAGAGATTATAGTATTAGCGGGGGGCCGTTCATCTACAATGAGCAGTTCTTC.

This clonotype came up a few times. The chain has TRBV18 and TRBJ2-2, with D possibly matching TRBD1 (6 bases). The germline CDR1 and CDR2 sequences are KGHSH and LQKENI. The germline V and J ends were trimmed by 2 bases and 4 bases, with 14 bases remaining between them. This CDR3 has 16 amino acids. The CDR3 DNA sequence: TGTGCCAGCTCACCATTCGGGCAGGGGAGCACCGGGGAGCTGTTTTTT. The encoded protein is CASSPFGQGSTGELFF. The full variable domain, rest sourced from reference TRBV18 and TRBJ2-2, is NAGVMQNPRHLVRRRGQEARLRCSPMKGHSHVYWYRQLPEEGLKFMVYLQKENIIDESGMPKERFSAEFPKEGPSILRIQQVVRGDSAAYFCASSPFGQGSTGELFFGEGSRLTVL.

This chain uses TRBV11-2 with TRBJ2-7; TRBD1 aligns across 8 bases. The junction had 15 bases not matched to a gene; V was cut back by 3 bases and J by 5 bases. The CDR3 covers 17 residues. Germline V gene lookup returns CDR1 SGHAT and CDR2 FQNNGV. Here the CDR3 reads CASSLEPGGQGAHEQYF. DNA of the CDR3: TGTGCCAGCAGCTTGGAACCTGGGGGTCAGGGGGCTCACGAGCAGTACTTC.

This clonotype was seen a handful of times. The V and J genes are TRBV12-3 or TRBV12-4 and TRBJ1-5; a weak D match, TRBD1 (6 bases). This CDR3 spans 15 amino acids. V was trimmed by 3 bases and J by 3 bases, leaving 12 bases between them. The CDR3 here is CASSFAGVLNQPQHF. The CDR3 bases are TGTGCCAGCAGTTTTGCAGGGGTCCTCAATCAGCCCCAGCATTTT.

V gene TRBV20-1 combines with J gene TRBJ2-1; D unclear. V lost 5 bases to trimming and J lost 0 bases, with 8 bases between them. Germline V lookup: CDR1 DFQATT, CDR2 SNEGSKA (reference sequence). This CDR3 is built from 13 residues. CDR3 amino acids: CSAPQSSYNEQFF. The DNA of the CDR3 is TGCAGTGCTCCCCAGAGCTCCTACAATGAGCAGTTCTTC.

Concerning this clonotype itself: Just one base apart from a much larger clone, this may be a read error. The CDR3 sequence: CATSYSTDTQYF. The CDR3 nucleotides are TGTGCCACCAGTTATAGCACAGATACGCAGTATTTT. The chain employs TRBV10-3 and TRBJ2-3; no clear D. The germline V gene has CDR1 ENHRY and CDR2 SYGVKD. This CDR3 spans 12 amino acids.

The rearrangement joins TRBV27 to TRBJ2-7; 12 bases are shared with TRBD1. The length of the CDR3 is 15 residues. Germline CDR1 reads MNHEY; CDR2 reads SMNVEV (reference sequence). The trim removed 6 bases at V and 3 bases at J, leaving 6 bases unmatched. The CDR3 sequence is CASRKGTGGYYEQYF. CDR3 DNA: TGTGCCAGCAGGAAGGGGACAGGGGGCTACTACGAGCAGTACTTC.